The 15 T cell receptor beta chains below come from one sample, sequenced in a study of cytomegalovirus exposure and HLA in healthy donors. The primer mix had 60 Vbeta and 13 Jbeta primers. Sequencing used immunoSEQ multiplex PCR; TCRdb keeps in-frame clones, though not all of them. The sample holds more than 95,000 clones, 76% seen once. Sample: PBMCs. All receptors derive from a man aged 35-49 years in good health and CMV-seropositive.

CDR3 in amino acids: CASRENTYEQYF. The CDR3 nucleotides read TGTGCCAGCAGGGAGAACACGTACGAGCAGTACTTC. The V gene is TRBV7-2, the J gene TRBJ2-7, with D uncertain. Trimming shortened V by 6 bases and J by 4 bases, and 10 bases separated the two germline ends. CDR1 SGHTA and CDR2 FQGNSA come from the germline V gene. The CDR3 has 12 amino acids.

This sequence joins TRBV6-5 and TRBJ1-2, with a weak D call TRBD1 (5 bases). CDR1 and CDR2 (germline): MNHEY, SVGAGI. The CDR3 length is 13 residues. V lost 2 bases to trimming and J lost 6 bases, with 10 bases between them. The CDR3 DNA reads TGTGCCAGCAGTTACCGACGGGGGGATGGCTACACCTTC. It is translated as CASSYRRGDGYTF.

V is TRBV21-1 and J is TRBJ1-4; the table's D call, TRBD1, was not checked against the DNA. TRBV21-1 is annotated as a pseudogene. The CDR3 totals 24 residues. CDR3 residues: CASSNHPIYTITGGLGTTNEKLFF. The CDR3 coding sequence is TGTGCCAGCAGCAATCACCCCATTTATACGATTACAGGGGGCTTAGGGACAACTAATGAAAAACTGTTTTTT.

This clone was observed a few times. The chain recombines TRBV7-2 with TRBJ2-5; the D gene is possibly TRBD1 (6 bases). In germline, CDR1 is SGHTA, CDR2 FQGNSA. V lost 1 base to trimming and J lost 5 bases, with 23 bases between them. This CDR3 has 18 residues. The CDR3: CASSLGGVFRGERETQYF. CDR3 nucleotides: TGTGCCAGCAGCTTAGGCGGTGTTTTCAGGGGTGAAAGGGAGACCCAGTACTTC.

The V gene is TRBV14, the J gene TRBJ2-2; D remains ambiguous. Trimming shortened V by 1 base and J by 3 bases, and 6 bases separated the two germline ends. Looked up from germline, CDR1 is SGHDN and CDR2 is FVKESK. The CDR3 spans 14 residues. This CDR3 reads CASSQAQYTGELFF. The DNA of the CDR3 is TGTGCCAGCAGCCAAGCCCAGTACACCGGGGAGCTGTTTTTT.

A word on this clone: The sample has other DNA sequences that encode this CDR3 too. The V and J genes are TRBV7-6 and TRBJ2-3; D possibly corresponds to TRBD2 (6 bases). This CDR3 region has 15 residues. Trimming took 3 bases from V and 3 from J, leaving 13 bases between them. From germline, CDR1 is SGHVS and CDR2 FNYEAQ. The CDR3 is CASSLVGGATDTQYF. As DNA, the CDR3 is TGTGCCAGCAGCTTGGTGGGCGGGGCGACAGATACGCAGTATTTT.

The chain has TRBV11-2 and TRBJ2-7, with TRBD1 matching 10 bases. Germline V gene data show CDR1 as SGHAT and CDR2 as FQNNGV. The CDR3 contains 16 residues. V shed 3 bases and J 4 bases; nucleotides not matched to a gene: 9. CDR3 region: CASSLSGTGVWYEQYF. The DNA for the CDR3 is TGTGCCAGCAGCTTGTCCGGGACAGGGGTTTGGTACGAGCAGTACTTC.

The rearrangement links TRBV18 to TRBJ1-5; perhaps TRBD1 as D (5 bases). The CDR3 extends over 13 amino acids. V was trimmed by 3 bases and J by 4 bases, leaving 7 bases between them. From germline, CDR1 is KGHSH and CDR2 LQKENI. CDR3 coding DNA: TGTGCCAGCTCACCCTCAGGGAATCAGCCCCAGCATTTT. This translates into CASSPSGNQPQHF.

The rearrangement joins TRBV7-2 to TRBJ2-5, with TRBD2 matching 13 bases. The J call is doubtful: the DNA matches TRBJ2-7 better. Germline CDR1 and CDR2: SGHTA and FQGNSA. This CDR3 is built from 16 residues. CDR3 coding DNA: TGTGCCAGCACCCCGGGACTAGCGGGAACATCCCACGAGCAGTACTTC. It translates to CASTPGLAGTSHEQYF.

This clone was counted between two and nine times. The chain joins TRBV5-1 to TRBJ1-2, with TRBD1 identical over 8 bases. With 5 bases clipped from V and 6 bases from J, the junction kept 9 bases outside the gene matches. Germline assignment: CDR1 SGHRS and CDR2 YFSETQ. The CDR3 covers 14 residues. The CDR3 here is CASSQGAWKNGYTF. The DNA for the CDR3 is TGCGCCAGCAGTCAGGGGGCGTGGAAGAATGGCTACACCTTC.

The chain couples TRBV10-1 to TRBJ2-3; a weak D match, TRBD1 (5 bases). V was shortened by 6 bases and J by 4 bases, with 14 bases between the two germline ends. From germline, CDR1 is WNHNN and CDR2 SYGVQD (reference sequence). The CDR3 spans 14 residues. CDR3 DNA sequence: TGCGCCAGCAGCGCTGCCAGGGCTTCAGATACGCAGTATTTT. Encoded protein: CASSAARASDTQYF.

The genes are TRBV10-3 and TRBJ2-7; D unresolved. Germline assignment: CDR1 ENHRY and CDR2 SYGVKD. V was pared by 5 bases and J by 3 bases, with 14 bases between. The CDR3 covers 14 residues. In DNA, the CDR3 is TGTGCCATCAGTCCAGAGGCTGGTCTCTACGAGCAGTACTTC. It translates to CAISPEAGLYEQYF.

The V and J genes are TRBV25-1 and TRBJ2-1, with D perhaps matching TRBD2 (5 bases). CDR1 and CDR2 (germline): MGHDK, SYGVNS. Trimming stripped 3 bases from V and 0 bases from J, with 12 bases between. The CDR3 has 16 residues. CDR3 nucleotide sequence: TGTGCCAGCAGTGATCCCCTTCGGGGCTCCTACAATGAGCAGTTCTTC. This gives the protein CASSDPLRGSYNEQFF.

The chain links TRBV7-9 to TRBJ2-5; 8 nucleotides line up with TRBD1. Germline values: CDR1 SEHNR, CDR2 FQNEAQ (reference sequence). The ends lost 5 bases at V and 3 bases at J; junction bases unmatched: 5. This CDR3 has 14 amino acids. The CDR3 sequence: CASSGYRGEETQYF. The CDR3 DNA reads as TGTGCCAGCAGCGGATACAGGGGGGAAGAGACCCAGTACTTC. The complete variable domain, with remaining parts taken from reference TRBV7-9 and TRBJ2-5, reads DTGVSQNPRHKITKRGQNVTFRCDPISEHNRLYWYRQTLGQGPEFLTYFQNEAQLEKSRLLSDRFSAERPKGSFSTLEIQRTEQGDSAMYLCASSGYRGEETQYFGPGTRLLVL.

The chain uses TRBV27 and TRBJ2-7, with D possibly matching TRBD2 (7 bases). V shed 7 bases and J shed 5 bases, with 15 bases lying between them. The CDR3 totals 13 residues. Germline V gene lookup returns CDR1 MNHEY and CDR2 SMNVEV (reference sequence). The CDR3 region has the DNA TGTGCCAGCAAAAGGGGGGGCCTGGACGAGCAGTACTTC. This encodes CASKRGGLDEQYF.